The 2 T cell receptor beta chains given below trace back to one sample, sequenced in a study of shared clonotypes between healthy human individuals. Naive CD8 isolation took CD45RO-negative cells positively selected for CCR7 and excluded terminally differentiated effector memory CD45RA+ cells. Method: immunoSEQ multiplex PCR; TCRdb's copy keeps in-frame clones and lacks some. Of about 2,100,000 clones in the sample, just over 90% were seen once. Sequenced material: naive CD8+ T cells from PBMCs. The receptors derive from a young man in good health. Some clones in this sample may be carry-over from other donors' samples.

The rearrangement joins TRBV28 to TRBJ1-5, with D uncertain. Germline loops: CDR1 MDHEN, CDR2 SYDVKM. This CDR3 region has 14 residues. With 5 bases removed from V and 0 bases from J, the gap between germline ends came to 8 bases. CDR3 sequence reads: CASSRRTSNQPQHF. In nucleotides, the CDR3 is TGTGCCAGCAGTCGCAGAACTAGCAATCAGCCCCAGCATTTT.

The chain combines TRBV9 with TRBJ2-1, with a tentative D call TRBD2 (6 bases). The germline V and J ends were trimmed by 4 bases and 6 bases, with 14 bases remaining between them. The CDR3 runs 14 residues. Germline V lookup: CDR1 SGDLS, CDR2 YYNGEE. CDR3 in DNA: TGTGCCAGCAGCCCCTCGGGAGTAGGCAATGAGCAGTTCTTC. Encoded protein: CASSPSGVGNEQFF.